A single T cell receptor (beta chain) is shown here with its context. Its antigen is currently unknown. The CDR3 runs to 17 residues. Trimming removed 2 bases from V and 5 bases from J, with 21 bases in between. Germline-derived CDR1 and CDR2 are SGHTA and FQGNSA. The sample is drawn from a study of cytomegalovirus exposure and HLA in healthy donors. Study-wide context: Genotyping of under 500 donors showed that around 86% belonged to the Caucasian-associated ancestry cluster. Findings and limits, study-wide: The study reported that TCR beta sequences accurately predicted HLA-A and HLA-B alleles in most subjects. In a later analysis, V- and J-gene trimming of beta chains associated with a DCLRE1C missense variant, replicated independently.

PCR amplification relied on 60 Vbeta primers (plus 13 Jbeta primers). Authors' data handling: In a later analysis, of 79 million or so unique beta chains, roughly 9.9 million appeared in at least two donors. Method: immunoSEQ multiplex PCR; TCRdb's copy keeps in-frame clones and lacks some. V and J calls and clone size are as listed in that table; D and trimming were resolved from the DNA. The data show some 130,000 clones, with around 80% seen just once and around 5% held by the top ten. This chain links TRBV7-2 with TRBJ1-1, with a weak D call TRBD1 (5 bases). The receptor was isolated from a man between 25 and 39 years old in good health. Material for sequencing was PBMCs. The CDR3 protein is CASSLIKAGRVGTEAFF. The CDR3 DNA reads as TGTGCCAGCAGCTTAATTAAGGCAGGGAGGGTAGGAACTGAAGCTTTCTTT.